What follows describes a single T cell receptor (beta chain). No antigen is known for it. This sample is drawn from a study of neoadjuvant anti-PD-1 for oral cavity cancer. Overall study context: Non-progressing patients received a fourth nivolumab dose near day 43, then surgery on days 50-56.

The time point: after neoadjuvant nivolumab, at surgical resection. Findings and caveats of the study: Treg/Th17 ratio rose with pretreatment blood and fell with post-treatment tumor TCRbeta clonality.

CDR3 length: 19 amino acids. The germline gives CDR1 KGHSH, CDR2 LQKENI. V dropped 0 bases and J dropped 5; count of bases not matched to a gene: 17. Most tumor samples had approximately 4.6 ug input DNA in two replicates. The protocol was immunoSEQ multiplex PCR, while the TCRdb copy is restricted to in-frame clones and leaves out a portion. Among 14,000 to 15,000 clones listed, 40% were seen once. This rearrangement joins TRBV18 to TRBJ1-2; TRBD1 aligns across 8 bases. Sequencing was performed on tumor tissue, taken after nivolumab (anti-PD-1) treatment. The sequence was obtained from a person between 40 and 79 years old with oral cavity squamous cell carcinoma. CDR3 sequence: CASSPPKTGEIHWGYGYTF. The CDR3 region has the DNA TGTGCCAGCTCACCACCGAAGACAGGGGAAATTCATTGGGGATATGGCTACACCTTC.